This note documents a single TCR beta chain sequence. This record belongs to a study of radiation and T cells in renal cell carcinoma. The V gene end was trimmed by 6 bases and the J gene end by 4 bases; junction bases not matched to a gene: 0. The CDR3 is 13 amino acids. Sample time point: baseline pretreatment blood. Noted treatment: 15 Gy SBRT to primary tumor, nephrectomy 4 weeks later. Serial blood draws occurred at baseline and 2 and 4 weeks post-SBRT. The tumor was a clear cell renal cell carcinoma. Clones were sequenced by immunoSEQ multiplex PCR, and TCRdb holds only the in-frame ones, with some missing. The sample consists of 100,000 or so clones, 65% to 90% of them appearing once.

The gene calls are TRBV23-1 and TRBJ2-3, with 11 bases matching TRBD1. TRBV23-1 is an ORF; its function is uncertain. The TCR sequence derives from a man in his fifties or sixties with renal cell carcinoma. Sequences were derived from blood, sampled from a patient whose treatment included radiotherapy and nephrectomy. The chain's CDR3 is CASRGQGADTQYF. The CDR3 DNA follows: TGCGCCAGCAGGGGACAGGGGGCAGATACGCAGTATTTT.